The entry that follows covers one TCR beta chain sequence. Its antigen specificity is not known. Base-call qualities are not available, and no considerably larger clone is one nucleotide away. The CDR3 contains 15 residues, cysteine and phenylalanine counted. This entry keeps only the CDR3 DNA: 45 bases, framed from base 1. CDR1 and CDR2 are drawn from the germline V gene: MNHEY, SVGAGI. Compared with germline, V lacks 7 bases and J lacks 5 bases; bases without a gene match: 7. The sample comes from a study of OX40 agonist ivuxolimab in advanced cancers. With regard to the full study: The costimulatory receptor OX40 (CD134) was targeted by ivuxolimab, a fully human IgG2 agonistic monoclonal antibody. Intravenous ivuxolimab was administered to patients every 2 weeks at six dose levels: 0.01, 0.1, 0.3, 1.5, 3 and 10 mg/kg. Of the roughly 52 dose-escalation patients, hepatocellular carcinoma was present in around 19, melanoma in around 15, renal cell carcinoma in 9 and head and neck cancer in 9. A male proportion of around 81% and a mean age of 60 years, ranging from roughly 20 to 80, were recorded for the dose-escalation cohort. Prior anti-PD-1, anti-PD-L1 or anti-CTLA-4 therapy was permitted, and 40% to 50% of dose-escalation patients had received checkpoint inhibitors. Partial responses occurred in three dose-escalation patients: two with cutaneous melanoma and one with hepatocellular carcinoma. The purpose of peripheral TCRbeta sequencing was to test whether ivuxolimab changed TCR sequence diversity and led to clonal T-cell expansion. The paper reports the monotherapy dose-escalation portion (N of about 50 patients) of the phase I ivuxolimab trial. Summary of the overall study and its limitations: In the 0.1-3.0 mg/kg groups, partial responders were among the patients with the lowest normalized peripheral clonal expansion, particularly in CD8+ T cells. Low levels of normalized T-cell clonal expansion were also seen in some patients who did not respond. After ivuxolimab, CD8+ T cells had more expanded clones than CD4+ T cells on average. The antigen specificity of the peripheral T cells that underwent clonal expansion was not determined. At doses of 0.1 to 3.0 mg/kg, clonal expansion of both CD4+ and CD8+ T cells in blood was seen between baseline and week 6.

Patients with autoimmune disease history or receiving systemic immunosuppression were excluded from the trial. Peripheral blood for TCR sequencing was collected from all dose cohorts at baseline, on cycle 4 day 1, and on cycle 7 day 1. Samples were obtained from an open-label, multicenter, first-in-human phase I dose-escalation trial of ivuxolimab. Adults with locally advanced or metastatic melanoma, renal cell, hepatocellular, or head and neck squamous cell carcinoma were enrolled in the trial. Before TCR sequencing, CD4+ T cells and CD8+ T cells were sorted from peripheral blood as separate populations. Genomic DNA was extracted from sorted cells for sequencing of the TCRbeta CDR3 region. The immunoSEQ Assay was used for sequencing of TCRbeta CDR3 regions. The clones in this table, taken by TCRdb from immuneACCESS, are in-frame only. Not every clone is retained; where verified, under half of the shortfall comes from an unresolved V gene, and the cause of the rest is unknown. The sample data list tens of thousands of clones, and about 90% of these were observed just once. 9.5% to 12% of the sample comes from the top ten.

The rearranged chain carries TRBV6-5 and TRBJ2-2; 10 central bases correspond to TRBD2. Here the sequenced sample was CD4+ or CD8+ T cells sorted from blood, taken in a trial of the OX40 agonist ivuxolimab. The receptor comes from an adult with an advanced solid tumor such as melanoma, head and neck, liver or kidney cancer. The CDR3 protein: CASTSSGSGTGELFF. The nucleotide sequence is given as TGTGCCAGCACCTCTAGCGGGAGTGGGACCGGGGAGCTGTTTTTT.